Listed below are T cell receptor beta chains from one sample, sequenced in a study of radiation and T cells in renal cell carcinoma. This table comes from immunoSEQ multiplex PCR, and its TCRdb copy is limited to in-frame clones, with some not included. The sample carries 60,000 to 65,000 clones, around 78% recorded once. Sequences were derived from blood, sampled from a patient whose treatment included radiotherapy and nephrectomy. All receptors come from a man between 60 and 70 years old with renal cell carcinoma. The CDR3 runs from the conserved cysteine through the conserved F or W. D genes are given only for firm matches. Clone size, where shown, is once, few, many, or a class for clones that have expanded.

clone_size	j_call	d_call	v_call	cdr3_nt	cdr3_aa
-	TRBJ2-2	-	TRBV13	TGTGCCAGCAGCGTCGGGTCCGCGAACACCGGGGAGCTGTTTTTT	CASSVGSANTGELFF
-	TRBJ1-5	-	TRBV5-6	TGTGCCAGCAGCCCGGGCGACAATCAGCCCCAGCATTTT	CASSPGDNQPQHF
-	TRBJ1-1	-	TRBV7-2	TGTGCCAGCAGCTCCGGGCCGAACACTGAAGCTTTCTTT	CASSSGPNTEAFF
-	TRBJ2-5	TRBD2	TRBV7-2	TGTGCCAGCAGCATAGGGACTAGCGCGCGGTACCAAGAGACCCAGTACTTC	CASSIGTSARYQETQYF
-	TRBJ2-2	-	TRBV27	TGTGCCAGCAGTTTTTCTGACAGTTATGCCGGGGAGCTGTTTTTT	CASSFSDSYAGELFF
few	TRBJ1-4	-	TRBV21-1	TGTGCCAGCACACCTGACAGGGCAAGGTCTTGCGTTGAAAAACTGTTTTTT	CASTPDRARSCVEKLFF
-	TRBJ1-5	-	TRBV27	TGTGCCAGCAGTTTATCGGGTTTCCAGCCCCAGCATTTT	CASSLSGFQPQHF
-	TRBJ2-1	-	TRBV25-1	TGTGCCAGCAGTGTTAAGAATGAGCAGTTCTTC	CASSVKNEQFF
-	TRBJ1-5	TRBD1	TRBV29-1	TGCAGCGTTACCCAGGGGGAAGGTCAGCCCCAGCATTTT	CSVTQGEGQPQHF
once	TRBJ2-4	TRBD2	TRBV5-1	TGCGCCAGCAGCTTGGAGGGCGTCGGGGGAGGGAACATTCAGTACTTC	CASSLEGVGGGNIQYF
-	TRBJ2-5	-	TRBV28	TGTGCCAGCAGTTGGTCTGAAGGGACCCAGTACTTC	CASSWSEGTQYF
-	TRBJ1-2	-	TRBV2	TGTGCCAGCAGTGAAAGTTCGTGGGGGATGTGGGGCTACACCTTC	CASSESSWGMWGYTF
-	TRBJ2-7	TRBD2	TRBV6-1	TGTGCCAGCAGGCCCGGGACCAACCGGGAGGACTACTTC	CASRPGTNREDYF
-	TRBJ1-4	TRBD1	TRBV5-4	TGTGCCAGCAGCGCCGACAGGGGCGGGGATGAAAAACTGTTTTTT	CASSADRGGDEKLFF
-	TRBJ1-1	-	TRBV10-3	TGTGCCATCAGTGAGGGAAATTTTGAAGCTTTCTTT	CAISEGNFEAFF
-	TRBJ1-1	-	TRBV4-2	TGTGCCAGCAGCCAAGATCGGGAGGCAGAAGGAGCTTTCTTT	CASSQDREAEGAFF
-	TRBJ1-5	-	TRBV7-9	TGTGCCAGCAGCTTAGGAGGTCCCCAGCATTTT	CASSLGGPQHF
-	TRBJ1-1	-	TRBV27	TGTGCCAGCAGTCTGGGGGGGGACACTGAAGCTTTCTTT	CASSLGGDTEAFF
few	TRBJ1-4	-	TRBV11-2	TGTGCCAGCAGCCCCGTTGGGGGTGAAAAACTGTTTTTT	CASSPVGGEKLFF
-	TRBJ1-2	-	TRBV27	TGTGCCAGCAGTCCGGGCCAGGGGCGGACCTATGGCTACACCTTC	CASSPGQGRTYGYTF
-	TRBJ1-3	-	TRBV19	TGTGCCAGCTCACTAAGTGGGGGGCGCAATGGAAACACCATATATTTT	CASSLSGGRNGNTIYF
-	TRBJ2-5	TRBD2	TRBV7-7	TGTGCCAGCAGCTTAGGGGGAGTAGCGGGATACCAAGAGACCCAGTACTTC	CASSLGGVAGYQETQYF
-	TRBJ2-5	-	TRBV11-3	TGTGCCAGCAGCCGGGGTCACCGGGAGACCCAGTACTTC	CASSRGHRETQYF
-	TRBJ2-5	-	TRBV5-4	TGTGCCAGCAGCTTGCCGGCTAGCCGGGGAGAGACCCAGTACTTC	CASSLPASRGETQYF
-	TRBJ1-2	-	TRBV6-6	TGTGCCAGCAGTGTAGGGGTTGGCTACACCTTC	CASSVGVGYTF
-	TRBJ2-1	-	TRBV19	TGTGCCAGTAGTATCAGCTCCTACAATGAGCAGTTCTTC	CASSISSYNEQFF
-	TRBJ2-5	TRBD1	TRBV6-1	TGTGCCAGCAGTGAAGTGTTTGGGGCAGGGGGCGGTGGAGAGACCCAGTACTTC	CASSEVFGAGGGGETQYF
-	TRBJ2-1	TRBD1	TRBV30	TGTGCCTGGATGGCCCGGGACAGAGATCTCTACAATGAGCAGTTCTTC	CAWMARDRDLYNEQFF
few	TRBJ2-1	-	TRBV6-5	TGTGCCAGTGCCTCCGGGACAAAGCAGTTCTTC	CASASGTKQFF
-	TRBJ2-7	-	TRBV5-8	TGTGCCAGCAGCTTTAGTCAAGATCAGTACTTC	CASSFSQDQYF
-	TRBJ1-1	-	TRBV10-3	TGTGCCATCAGTGAGTCGAGGGCAGGTAGCGGGAACACTGAAGCTTTCTTT	CAISESRAGSGNTEAFF
-	TRBJ1-2	TRBD1	TRBV7-9	TGTGCCAGCAGCTCGCAGGGGGCCGATGGCTACACCTTC	CASSSQGADGYTF
-	TRBJ2-7	-	TRBV30	TGTGCCTGGAATCGGGCGGGGGCGTCCTACGAGCAGTACTTC	CAWNRAGASYEQYF
-	TRBJ1-3	-	TRBV6-1	TGTGCCAGCAGTGAAGCTGAGACTTCAAGAGGCACCATATATTTT	CASSEAETSRGTIYF
few	TRBJ2-5	TRBD1	TRBV7-7	TGTGCCAGCAGCTTATTGACAGGGGTGGGAGAGACCCAGTACTTC	CASSLLTGVGETQYF
once	TRBJ2-2	-	TRBV2	TGTGCCAGCAAAACCACAGGGAACACCGGGGAGCTGTTTTTT	CASKTTGNTGELFF
-	TRBJ1-2	-	TRBV15	TGTGCCACCAGCAGAGATCAAGCCAGGAGGAGAGGCTACACCTTC	CATSRDQARRRGYTF
-	TRBJ1-2	-	TRBV10-3	TGTGCCATCAGTGAACAGGGTTATGGCTACACCTTC	CAISEQGYGYTF
-	TRBJ2-3	TRBD2	TRBV29-1	TGCAGCGCCCCAGGCCAGCGGGGGAACGGAGATACGCAGTATTTT	CSAPGQRGNGDTQYF
-	TRBJ1-2	-	TRBV7-2	TGTGCCAGCAGCCAATCATGGGGCGGAACTAACTATGGCTACACCTTC	CASSQSWGGTNYGYTF
few	TRBJ2-1	TRBD2	TRBV6-1	TGTGCCAGCAGCTCACAGACTAGCGGGGTTGAGCAGTTCTTC	CASSSQTSGVEQFF
-	TRBJ1-3	-	TRBV2	TGTGCCAGCAGTTCAGGGAACCGTGGAGGAAACACCATATATTTT	CASSSGNRGGNTIYF
-	TRBJ2-6	-	TRBV19	TGTGCCAGTAGCTTAGGAGGAACCGGGGCCAACGTCCTGACTTTC	CASSLGGTGANVLTF
-	TRBJ1-2	-	TRBV19	TGTGCCAGTGAGGACAGTTCCGTGAGTCACCTCTATGGCTACACCTTC	CASEDSSVSHLYGYTF
-	TRBJ2-1	-	TRBV5-4	TGTGCCAGCAGCTTTAAGGTTGAGCAGTTCTTC	CASSFKVEQFF
-	TRBJ1-2	-	TRBV5-1	TGCGCCAGCTCCTCGACCCTCGATACAGGAGGCTACACCTTC	CASSSTLDTGGYTF
-	TRBJ2-7	-	TRBV5-6	TGTGCCAGCAGCTTGGCCGGGCAAACCTACGAGCAGTACTTC	CASSLAGQTYEQYF
-	TRBJ1-5	-	TRBV7-6	TGTGCCAGCAGCTTCAGTGGCAATCAGCCCCAGCATTTT	CASSFSGNQPQHF
-	TRBJ2-5	-	TRBV4-1	TGCGCCAGCAGCCAATGGTCCCCGGGCGAGACCCAGTACTTC	CASSQWSPGETQYF
-	TRBJ1-2	TRBD1	TRBV15	TGTGCCACCAGCAGAGATTGGAGACAGGGAGAGTCGTTGAACTATGGCTACACCTTC	CATSRDWRQGESLNYGYTF
-	TRBJ1-1	-	TRBV7-2	TGTGCCAGCAGCTTAGACAGGGTGAACACTGAAGCTTTCTTT	CASSLDRVNTEAFF
-	TRBJ2-2	-	TRBV29-1	TGCAGCGTTGAAGAAGTTACCGGGGAGCTGTTTTTT	CSVEEVTGELFF
-	TRBJ1-1	-	TRBV6-5	TGTGCCAGCAACCCCCTAGGGAGACAAGAAGCTTTCTTT	CASNPLGRQEAFF
-	TRBJ1-1	TRBD1	TRBV19	TGTGCCAGTAGTGCCACAGGGGTAACTGAAGCTTTCTTT	CASSATGVTEAFF
-	TRBJ2-5	-	TRBV9	TGTGCCAGCAGCGCCGGGACTCAGGGAGGAGAAGAGACCCAGTACTTC	CASSAGTQGGEETQYF
-	TRBJ2-1	TRBD2	TRBV5-4	TGTGCCAGCAGCTTAGGTGGGACTAGCGGGAGTATTGAGCAGTTCTTC	CASSLGGTSGSIEQFF
-	TRBJ1-1	-	TRBV5-5	TGTGCCAGCAGCTTGGAGGAACTCTTGAACACTGAAGCTTTCTTT	CASSLEELLNTEAFF
-	TRBJ1-5	-	TRBV11-2	TGTGCCAGCAGCTTAGACTACAATCAGCCCCAGCATTTT	CASSLDYNQPQHF
-	TRBJ1-1	-	TRBV7-2	TGTGCCAGCAGCTTTTCTTTGAACACTGAAGCTTTCTTT	CASSFSLNTEAFF
-	TRBJ1-4	-	TRBV30	TGTGCCTGGAGTGTACTAGGGGCTTCAACTAATGAAAAACTGTTTTTT	CAWSVLGASTNEKLFF